The clone carrying this T cell receptor beta chain was detected only once. The data stem from a study of blood T cell repertoires in COVID-19. Study overall: Material from acute and convalescent COVID-19 was sourced from the United States, Italy and Spain. PBMCs, B-cell-depleted T cells, or T cells were the source of the cDNA or gDNA that made up the material.

The germline CDR1 and CDR2 sequences are SGHTA and FQGNSA. With 5 bases clipped from V and 0 bases from J, the junction kept 8 bases outside the gene matches. This CDR3 has 16 amino acids. Per the study methods: Amplified reference gene primers provided the basis for estimating nucleated cell counts. Measured with immunoSEQ multiplex PCR; TCRdb has only the in-frame clones, and not every one. That table furnishes V, J and clone size, whereas the DNA furnished D and trimming. Altogether roughly 80,000 clones are present, over 80% being singletons, with the ten largest covering approximately 5.8%. The rearrangement joins TRBV7-2 to TRBJ2-3; 7 positions agree with TRBD1. Sequenced sample: peripheral blood. The TCR originated in a man aged 60 to 69 with active or convalescent COVID-19. CDR3 protein: CASSPRQGPSTDTQYF. The CDR3 DNA reads as TGTGCCAGCAGCCCCCGACAGGGACCTAGCACAGATACGCAGTATTTT.